This T cell receptor (beta chain) was captured by sequencing in a study of tumor T cells in aggressive B-cell lymphoma. The repertoire was sequenced with immunoSEQ multiplex PCR; TCRdb's copy has only in-frame clones and lacks some. Of more than 3,500 clones detected, around 91% appear once; the ten largest clones hold about 2.2%. This clone was detected once. Germline V gene sequence: CDR1 LNHDA, CDR2 SQIVND (reference sequence). Between the trimmed V and J ends, which lost 7 bases and 4 bases, there was a span of 22 bases. The CDR3 covers 16 residues. The receptor comes from an adult with diffuse large B cell lymphoma. The V gene is TRBV19, the J gene TRBJ1-1; a possible D gene is TRBD1 (5 bases). The specimen sequenced was tumor tissue. This CDR3 reads CASISRQDGRGTEAFF. The CDR3 DNA follows: TGTGCCAGTATCTCCCGTCAAGACGGTAGGGGCACTGAAGCTTTCTTT.